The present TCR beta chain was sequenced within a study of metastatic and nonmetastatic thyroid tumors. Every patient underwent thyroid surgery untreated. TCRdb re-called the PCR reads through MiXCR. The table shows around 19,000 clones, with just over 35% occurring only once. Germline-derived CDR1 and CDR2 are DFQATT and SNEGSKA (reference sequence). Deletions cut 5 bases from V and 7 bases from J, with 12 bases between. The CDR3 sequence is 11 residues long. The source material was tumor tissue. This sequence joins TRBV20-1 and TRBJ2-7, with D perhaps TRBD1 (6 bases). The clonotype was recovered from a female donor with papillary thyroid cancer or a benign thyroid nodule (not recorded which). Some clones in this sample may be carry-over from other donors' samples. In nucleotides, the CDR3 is TGCAGTGCTGCAATTGGGACAGAGCAGTACTTC. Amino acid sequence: CSAAIGTEQYF.